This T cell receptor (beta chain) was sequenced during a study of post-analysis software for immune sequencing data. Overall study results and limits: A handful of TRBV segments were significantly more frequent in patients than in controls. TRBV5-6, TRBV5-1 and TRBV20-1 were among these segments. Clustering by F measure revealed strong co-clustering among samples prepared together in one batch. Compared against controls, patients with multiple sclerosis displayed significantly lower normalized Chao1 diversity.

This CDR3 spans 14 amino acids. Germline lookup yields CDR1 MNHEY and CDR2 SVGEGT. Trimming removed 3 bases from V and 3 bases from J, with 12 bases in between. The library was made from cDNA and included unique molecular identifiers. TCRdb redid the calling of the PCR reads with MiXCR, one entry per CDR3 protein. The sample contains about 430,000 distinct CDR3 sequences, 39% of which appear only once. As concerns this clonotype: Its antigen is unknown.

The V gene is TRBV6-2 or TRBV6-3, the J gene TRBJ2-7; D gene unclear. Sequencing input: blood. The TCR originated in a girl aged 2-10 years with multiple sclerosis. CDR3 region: CASSYPVPYYEQYF. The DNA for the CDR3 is TGTGCCAGCAGTTATCCCGTCCCATACTACGAGCAGTACTTC.